This T cell receptor (beta chain) was profiled in a study of post-analysis software for immune sequencing data. Study information: Progressive-relapsing, secondary progressive and relapsing-remitting multiple sclerosis were among the disease courses included.

Overall study findings and caveats: Pronounced co-clustering by F measure was evident among identically batched samples. Elevated frequency relative to controls characterized four or five TRBV segments in patients, TRBV5-6, TRBV5-1 and TRBV20-1 among them. Multiple sclerosis patients showed significantly lower normalized Chao1 diversity than controls did.

Details on this clonotype: The antigen is not known.

J lost 1 base, V lost 5 bases, and 8 bases had no gene match. CDR1 and CDR2 (germline): SQVTM, ANQGSEA. CDR3 size: 15 residues. Unique molecular identifiers were present in the TCR beta cDNA libraries. The source material, 1 to 10 million T cells, gave rise to 400,000 to 600,000 cDNA molecules. TCRdb ran MiXCR on the PCR reads and lists one entry per CDR3 protein. There are more than 500,000 distinct CDR3 sequences in the sample; 30% to 40% occur only once, and roughly 6% lies in the top ten. Specimen: blood. J is TRBJ2-3 and V is TRBV29-1; 8 bases are a match to TRBD2. This receptor was taken from a girl aged 2-17 years with multiple sclerosis. CDR3 sequence: CSVSARGGGTDTQYF. In nucleotides, the CDR3 is TGCAGCGTTAGTGCCCGGGGGGGAGGCACAGATACGCAGTATTTT.